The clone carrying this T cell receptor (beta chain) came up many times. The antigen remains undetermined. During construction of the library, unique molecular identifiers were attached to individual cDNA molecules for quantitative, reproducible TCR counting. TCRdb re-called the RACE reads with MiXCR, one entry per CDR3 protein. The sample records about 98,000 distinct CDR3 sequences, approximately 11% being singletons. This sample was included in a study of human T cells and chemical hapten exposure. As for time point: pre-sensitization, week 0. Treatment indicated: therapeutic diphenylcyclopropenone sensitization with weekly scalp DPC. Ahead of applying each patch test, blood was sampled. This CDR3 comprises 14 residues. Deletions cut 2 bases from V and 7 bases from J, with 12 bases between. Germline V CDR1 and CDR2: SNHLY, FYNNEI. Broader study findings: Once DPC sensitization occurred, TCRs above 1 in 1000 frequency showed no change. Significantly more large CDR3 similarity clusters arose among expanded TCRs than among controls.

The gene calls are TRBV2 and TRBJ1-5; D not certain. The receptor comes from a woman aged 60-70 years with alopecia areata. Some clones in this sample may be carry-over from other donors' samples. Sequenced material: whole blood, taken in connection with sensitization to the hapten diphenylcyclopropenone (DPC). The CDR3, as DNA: TGTGCCAGCAGTGAAAACGCGGGTAGCCAGCCCCAGCATTTT. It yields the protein CASSENAGSQPQHF.